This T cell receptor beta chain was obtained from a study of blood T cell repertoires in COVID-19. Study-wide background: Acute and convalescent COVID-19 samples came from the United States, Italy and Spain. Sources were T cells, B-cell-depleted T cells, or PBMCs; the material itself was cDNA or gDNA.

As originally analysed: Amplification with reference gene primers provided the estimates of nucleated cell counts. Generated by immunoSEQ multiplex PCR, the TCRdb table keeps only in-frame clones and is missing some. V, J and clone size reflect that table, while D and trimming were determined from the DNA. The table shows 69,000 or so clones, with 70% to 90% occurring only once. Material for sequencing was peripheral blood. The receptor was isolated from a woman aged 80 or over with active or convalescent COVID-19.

CDR3 region: CASSPLPLLAGGNTDTQYF. In DNA form, the CDR3 reads TGTGCCAGCAGCCCTTTACCCCTCCTAGCGGGAGGGAACACAGATACGCAGTATTTT. The chain links TRBV11-3 to TRBJ2-3, with TRBD2 identical over 12 bases. Germline lookup yields CDR1 SGHNT and CDR2 YENEEA. CDR3 length: 19 amino acids. Unmatched junction bases numbered 14, after V lost 5 bases and J lost 2 bases. Complete variable domain (other parts from reference TRBV11-3 and TRBJ2-3): EAGVVQSPRYKIIEKKQPVAFWCNPISGHNTLYWYLQNLGQGPELLIRYENEEAVDDSQLPKDRFSAERLKGVDSTLKIQPAELGDSAVYLCASSPLPLLAGGNTDTQYFGPGTRLTVL.